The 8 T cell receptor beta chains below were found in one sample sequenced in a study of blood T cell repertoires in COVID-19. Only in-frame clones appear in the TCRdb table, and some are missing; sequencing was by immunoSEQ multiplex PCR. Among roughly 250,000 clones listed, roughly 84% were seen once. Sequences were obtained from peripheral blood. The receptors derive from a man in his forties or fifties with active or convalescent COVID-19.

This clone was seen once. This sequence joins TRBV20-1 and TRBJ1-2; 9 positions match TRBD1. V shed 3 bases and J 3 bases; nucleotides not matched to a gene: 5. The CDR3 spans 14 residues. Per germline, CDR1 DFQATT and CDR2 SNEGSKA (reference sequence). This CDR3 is CSASAGQGDYGYTF. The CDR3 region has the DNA TGCAGTGCTAGTGCGGGACAGGGAGACTATGGCTACACCTTC.

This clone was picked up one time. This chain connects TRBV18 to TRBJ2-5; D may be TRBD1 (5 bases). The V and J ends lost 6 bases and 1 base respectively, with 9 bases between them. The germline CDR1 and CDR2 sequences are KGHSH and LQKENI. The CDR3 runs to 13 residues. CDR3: CASSQQGQETQYF. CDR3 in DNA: TGTGCCAGCTCCCAGCAGGGCCAAGAGACCCAGTACTTC.

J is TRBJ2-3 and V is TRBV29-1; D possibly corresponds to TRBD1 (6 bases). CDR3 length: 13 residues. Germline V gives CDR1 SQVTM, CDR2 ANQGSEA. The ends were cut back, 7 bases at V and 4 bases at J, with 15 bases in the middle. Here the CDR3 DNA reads TGCAGCGGCCTCGAGGGGGTAGCAGATACGCAGTATTTT. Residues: CSGLEGVADTQYF.

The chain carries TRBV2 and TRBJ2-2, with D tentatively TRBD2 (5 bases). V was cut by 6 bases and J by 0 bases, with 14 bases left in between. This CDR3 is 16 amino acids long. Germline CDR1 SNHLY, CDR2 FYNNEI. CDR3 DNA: TGTGCCAGCAGCCAAACGCGGGCGGCGAACACCGGGGAGCTGTTTTTT. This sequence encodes CASSQTRAANTGELFF. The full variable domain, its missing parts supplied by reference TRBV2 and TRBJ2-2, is EPEVTQTPSHQVTQMGQEVILRCVPISNHLYFYWYRQILGQKVEFLVSFYNNEISEKSEIFDDQFSVERPDGSNFTLKIRSTKLEDSAMYFCASSQTRAANTGELFFGEGSRLTVL.

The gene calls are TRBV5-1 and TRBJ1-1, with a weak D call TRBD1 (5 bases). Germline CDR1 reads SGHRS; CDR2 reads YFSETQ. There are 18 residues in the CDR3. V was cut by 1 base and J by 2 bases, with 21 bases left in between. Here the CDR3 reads CASSLLGVFIGTNTEAFF. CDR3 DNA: TGCGCCAGCAGCTTGTTGGGGGTCTTTATAGGGACTAACACTGAAGCTTTCTTT.

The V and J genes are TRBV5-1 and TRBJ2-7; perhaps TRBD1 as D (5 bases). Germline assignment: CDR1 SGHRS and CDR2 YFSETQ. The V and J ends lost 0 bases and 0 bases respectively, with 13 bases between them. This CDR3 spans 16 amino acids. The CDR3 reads CASSLAVGQVSYEQYF. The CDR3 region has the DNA TGCGCCAGCAGCTTGGCGGTGGGGCAGGTCTCCTACGAGCAGTACTTC.

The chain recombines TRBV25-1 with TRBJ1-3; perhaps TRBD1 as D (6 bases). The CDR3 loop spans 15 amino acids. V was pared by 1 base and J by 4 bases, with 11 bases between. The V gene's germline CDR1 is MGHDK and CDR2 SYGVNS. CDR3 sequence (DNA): TGTGCCAGCAGTGAATCGGGGGGCGCGGGAAACACCATATATTTT. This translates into CASSESGGAGNTIYF.

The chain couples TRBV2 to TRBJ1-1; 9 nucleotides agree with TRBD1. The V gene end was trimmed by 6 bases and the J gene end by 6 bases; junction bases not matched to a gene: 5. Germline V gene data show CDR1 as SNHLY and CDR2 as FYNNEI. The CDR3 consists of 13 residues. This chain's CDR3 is CASRHRDRAEAFF. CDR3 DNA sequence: TGTGCCAGCAGACACCGGGACAGGGCTGAAGCTTTCTTT.